The clone carrying this T cell receptor beta chain was observed a few times. The target antigen is unknown. These data come from a study of T cell repertoires in cytomegalovirus infection. TCRdb re-analysed the reads in MiXCR, keeping a single row per CDR3 protein. The repertoire holds 750,000 to 900,000 distinct CDR3 sequences, with roughly 28% as singletons. In germline, CDR1 is DFQATT, CDR2 SNEGSKA (reference sequence). The CDR3 is 18 amino acids. V lost 0 bases, J lost 0 bases, and 19 bases lay in between. The sequence came from a human donor in good health (CMV status not recorded). Some clones in this sample may be carry-over from other donors' samples. Here the sequenced sample was cultured CD8+ T cells from PBMCs, taken from culture after CMV antigen stimulation. The chain recombines TRBV20-1 with TRBJ2-3; D is possibly TRBD2 (5 bases). CDR3 in amino acids: CSARDRAGGPLSTDTQYF. CDR3 DNA sequence: TGCAGTGCTAGAGATAGGGCAGGAGGTCCACTTAGCACAGATACGCAGTATTTT.